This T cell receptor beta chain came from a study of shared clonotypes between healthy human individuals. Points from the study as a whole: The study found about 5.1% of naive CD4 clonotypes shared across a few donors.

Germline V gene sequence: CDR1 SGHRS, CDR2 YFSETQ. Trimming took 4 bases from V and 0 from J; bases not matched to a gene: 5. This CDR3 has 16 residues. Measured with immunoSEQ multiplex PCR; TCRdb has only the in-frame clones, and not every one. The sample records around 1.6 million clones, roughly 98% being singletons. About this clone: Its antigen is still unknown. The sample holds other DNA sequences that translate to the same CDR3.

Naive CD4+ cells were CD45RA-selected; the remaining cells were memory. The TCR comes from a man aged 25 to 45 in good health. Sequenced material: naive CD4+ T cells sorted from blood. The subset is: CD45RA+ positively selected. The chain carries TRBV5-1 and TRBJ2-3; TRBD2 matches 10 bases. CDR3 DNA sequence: TGCGCCAGCAGCCTCCGGACTAGCGGTAGCACAGATACGCAGTATTTT. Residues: CASSLRTSGSTDTQYF.